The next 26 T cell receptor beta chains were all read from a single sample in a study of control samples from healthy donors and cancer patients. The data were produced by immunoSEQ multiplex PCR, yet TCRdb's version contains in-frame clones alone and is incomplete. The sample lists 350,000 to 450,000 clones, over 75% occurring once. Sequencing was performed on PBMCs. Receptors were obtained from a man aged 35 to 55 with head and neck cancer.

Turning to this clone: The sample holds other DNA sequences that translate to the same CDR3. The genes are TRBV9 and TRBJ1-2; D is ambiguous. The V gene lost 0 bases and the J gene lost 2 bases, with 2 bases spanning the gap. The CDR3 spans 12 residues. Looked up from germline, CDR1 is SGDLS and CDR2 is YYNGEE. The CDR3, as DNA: TGTGCCAGCAGCGTAGACAACTATGGCTACACCTTC. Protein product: CASSVDNYGYTF.

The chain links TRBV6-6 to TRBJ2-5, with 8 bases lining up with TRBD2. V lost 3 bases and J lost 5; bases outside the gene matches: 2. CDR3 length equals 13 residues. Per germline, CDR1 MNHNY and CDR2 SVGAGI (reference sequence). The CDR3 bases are TGTGCCAGCAGTTATAGCGGGGCGGAGACCCAGTACTTC. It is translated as CASSYSGAETQYF.

The CDR3 spells CSAGGLEPQHF. CDR3 bases: TGCAGCGCAGGGGGTTTGGAGCCCCAGCATTTT. This chain uses TRBV20-1 with TRBJ1-5; TRBD1 matches at 7 bases. The CDR3 runs to 11 residues. Germline lookup yields CDR1 DFQATT and CDR2 SNEGSKA (reference sequence).

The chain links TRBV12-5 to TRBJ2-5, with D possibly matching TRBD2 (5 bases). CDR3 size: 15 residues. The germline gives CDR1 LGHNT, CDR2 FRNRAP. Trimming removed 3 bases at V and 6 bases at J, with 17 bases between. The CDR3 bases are TGTGCTAGTGGTTTCCAACGGGGTGCCCCACAGACCCAGTACTTC. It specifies CASGFQRGAPQTQYF.

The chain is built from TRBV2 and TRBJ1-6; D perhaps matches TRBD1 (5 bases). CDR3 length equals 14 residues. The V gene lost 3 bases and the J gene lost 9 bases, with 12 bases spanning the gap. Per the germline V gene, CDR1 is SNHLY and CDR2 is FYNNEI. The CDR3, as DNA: TGTGCCAGCAGTGAGATAGGGGTCAGTTCACCCCTCCACTTT. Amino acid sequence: CASSEIGVSSPLHF. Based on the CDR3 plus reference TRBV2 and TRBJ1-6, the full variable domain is EPEVTQTPSHQVTQMGQEVILRCVPISNHLYFYWYRQILGQKVEFLVSFYNNEISEKSEIFDDQFSVERPDGSNFTLKIRSTKLEDSAMYFCASSEIGVSSPLHFGNGTRLTVT.

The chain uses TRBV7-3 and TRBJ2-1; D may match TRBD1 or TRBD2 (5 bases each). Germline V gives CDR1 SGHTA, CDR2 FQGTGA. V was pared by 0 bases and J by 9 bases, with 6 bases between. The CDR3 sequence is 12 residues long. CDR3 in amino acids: CASSLTGTEQFF. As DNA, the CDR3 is TGTGCCAGCAGCTTAACAGGGACTGAGCAGTTCTTC.

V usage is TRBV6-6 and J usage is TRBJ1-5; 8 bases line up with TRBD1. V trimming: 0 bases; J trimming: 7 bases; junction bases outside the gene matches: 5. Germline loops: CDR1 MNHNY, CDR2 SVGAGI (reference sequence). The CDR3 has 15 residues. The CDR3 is CASSYSTGVEQPQHF. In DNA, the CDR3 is TGTGCCAGCAGTTACTCGACAGGGGTCGAACAGCCCCAGCATTTT.

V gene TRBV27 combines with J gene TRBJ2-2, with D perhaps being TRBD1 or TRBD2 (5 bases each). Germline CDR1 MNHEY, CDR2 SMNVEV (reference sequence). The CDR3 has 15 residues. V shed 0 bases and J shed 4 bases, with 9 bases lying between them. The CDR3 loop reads CASSLSAGTTGELFF. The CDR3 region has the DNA TGTGCCAGCAGTTTATCGGCAGGGACCACCGGGGAGCTGTTTTTT.

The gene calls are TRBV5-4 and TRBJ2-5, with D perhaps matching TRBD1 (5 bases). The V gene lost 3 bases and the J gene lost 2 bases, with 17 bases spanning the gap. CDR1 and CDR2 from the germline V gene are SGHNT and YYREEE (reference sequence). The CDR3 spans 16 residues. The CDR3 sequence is CASSWGWQELQETQYF. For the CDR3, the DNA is TGTGCCAGCAGCTGGGGCTGGCAGGAGTTGCAAGAGACCCAGTACTTC.

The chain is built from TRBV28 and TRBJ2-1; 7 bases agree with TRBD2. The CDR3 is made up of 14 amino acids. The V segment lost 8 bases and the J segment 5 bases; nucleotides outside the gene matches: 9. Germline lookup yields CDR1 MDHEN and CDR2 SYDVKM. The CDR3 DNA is TGTGCCAGCCAGCCTAGCGGAGTTAACAATGAGCAGTTCTTC. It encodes CASQPSGVNNEQFF.

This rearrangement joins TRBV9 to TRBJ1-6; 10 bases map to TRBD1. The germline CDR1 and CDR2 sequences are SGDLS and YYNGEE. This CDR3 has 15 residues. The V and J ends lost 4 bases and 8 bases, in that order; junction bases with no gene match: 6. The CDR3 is CASSPGTGAYSPLHF. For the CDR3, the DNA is TGTGCCAGCAGCCCGGGGACAGGGGCTTATTCACCCCTCCACTTT.

CDR3 sequence reads: CASTVNAGQSSGANVLTF. The DNA for the CDR3 is TGTGCCAGCACCGTGAACGCCGGACAGTCCTCTGGGGCCAACGTCCTGACTTTC. The chain is built from TRBV5-4 and TRBJ2-6; D perhaps matches TRBD1 (6 bases). This CDR3 region has 18 residues. In germline, CDR1 is SGHNT, CDR2 YYREEE (reference sequence). V lost 6 bases, J lost 0 bases, and 19 bases lay in between. Together with reference TRBV5-4 and TRBJ2-6, the CDR3 gives the full variable domain: ETGVTQSPTHLIKTRGQQVTLRCSSQSGHNTVSWYQQALGQGPQFIFQYYREEENGRGNFPPRFSGLQFPNYSSELNVNALELDDSALYLCASTVNAGQSSGANVLTFGAGSRLTVL.

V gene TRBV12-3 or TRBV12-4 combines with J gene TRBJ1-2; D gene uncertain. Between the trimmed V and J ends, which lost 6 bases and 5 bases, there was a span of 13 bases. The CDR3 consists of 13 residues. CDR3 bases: TGTGCCAGCAGCCCAGACCCAATGTATGGCTACACCTTC. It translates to CASSPDPMYGYTF.

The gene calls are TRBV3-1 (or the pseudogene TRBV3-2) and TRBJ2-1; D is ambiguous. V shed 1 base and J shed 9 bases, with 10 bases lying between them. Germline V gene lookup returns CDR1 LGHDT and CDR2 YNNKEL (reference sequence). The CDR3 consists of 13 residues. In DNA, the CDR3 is TGTGCCAGCAGCCAAGGGGTCTTAAGTGAGCAGTTCTTC. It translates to CASSQGVLSEQFF.

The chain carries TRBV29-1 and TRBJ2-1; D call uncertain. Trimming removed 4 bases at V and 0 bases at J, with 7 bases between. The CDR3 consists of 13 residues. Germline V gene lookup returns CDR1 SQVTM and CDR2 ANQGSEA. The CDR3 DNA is TGCAGCGTTGGCAGAGGCTCCTACAATGAGCAGTTCTTC. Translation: CSVGRGSYNEQFF.

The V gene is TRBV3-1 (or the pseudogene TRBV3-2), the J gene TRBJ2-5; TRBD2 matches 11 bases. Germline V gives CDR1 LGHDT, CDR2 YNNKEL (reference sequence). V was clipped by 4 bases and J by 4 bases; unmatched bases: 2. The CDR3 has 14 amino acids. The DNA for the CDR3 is TGTGCCAGCAGCCGAGGACTAGCGGGAGAGACCCAGTACTTC. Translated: CASSRGLAGETQYF.

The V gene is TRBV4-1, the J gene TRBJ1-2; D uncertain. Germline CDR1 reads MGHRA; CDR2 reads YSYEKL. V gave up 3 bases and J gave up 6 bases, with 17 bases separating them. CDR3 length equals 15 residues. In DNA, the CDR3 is TGCGCCAGCAGCCATGACACCGGGTCCCCCGATGGCTACACCTTC. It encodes CASSHDTGSPDGYTF.

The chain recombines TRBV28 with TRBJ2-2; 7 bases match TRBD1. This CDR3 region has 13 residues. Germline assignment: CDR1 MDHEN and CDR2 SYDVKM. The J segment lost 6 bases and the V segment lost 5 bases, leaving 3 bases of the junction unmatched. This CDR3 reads CASSLTGAGELFF. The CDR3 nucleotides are TGTGCCAGCAGTCTAACAGGGGCCGGGGAGCTGTTTTTT.

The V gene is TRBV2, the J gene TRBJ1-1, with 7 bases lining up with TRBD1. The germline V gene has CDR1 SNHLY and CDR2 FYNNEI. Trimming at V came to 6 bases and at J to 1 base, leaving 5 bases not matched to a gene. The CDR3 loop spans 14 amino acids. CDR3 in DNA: TGTGCCAGCAGGGCGGGACAGACGAACACTGAAGCTTTCTTT. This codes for CASRAGQTNTEAFF.

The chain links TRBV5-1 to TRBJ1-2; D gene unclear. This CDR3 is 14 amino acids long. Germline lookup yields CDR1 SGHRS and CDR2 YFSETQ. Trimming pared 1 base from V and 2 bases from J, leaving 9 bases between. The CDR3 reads CASSLFQMNYGYTF. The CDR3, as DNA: TGCGCCAGCAGCTTGTTCCAGATGAACTATGGCTACACCTTC.

The CDR3: CATSRELAGVYEQYF. For the CDR3, the DNA is TGTGCCACCAGCAGAGAATTAGCGGGAGTGTACGAGCAGTACTTC. The V and J genes are TRBV15 and TRBJ2-7; 9 nucleotides align to TRBD2. The CDR3 runs to 15 residues. V shed 0 bases and J 4 bases; nucleotides not matched to a gene: 4. Germline CDR1 LNHNV, CDR2 YYDKDF (reference sequence).

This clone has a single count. The CDR3 DNA follows: TGTGCCAGCAGTTTAGGGACATCCGGGGAGCTGTTTTTT. This codes for CASSLGTSGELFF. The chain is built from TRBV12-3 or TRBV12-4 and TRBJ2-2; maybe TRBD1 (5 bases). Trimming cost V 1 base and J 6 bases, with 6 bases left between them. The length of the CDR3 is 13 residues.

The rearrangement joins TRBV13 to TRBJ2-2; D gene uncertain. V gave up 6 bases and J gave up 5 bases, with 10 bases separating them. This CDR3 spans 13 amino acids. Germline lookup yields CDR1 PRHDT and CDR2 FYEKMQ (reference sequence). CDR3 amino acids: CASSSPYTGELFF. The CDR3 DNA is TGTGCCAGCAGTTCCCCATATACCGGGGAGCTGTTTTTT.

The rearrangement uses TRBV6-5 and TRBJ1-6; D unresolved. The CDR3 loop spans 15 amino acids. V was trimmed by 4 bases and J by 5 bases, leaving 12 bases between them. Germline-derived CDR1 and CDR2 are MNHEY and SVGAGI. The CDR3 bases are TGTGCCAGCAGTTCCCGACGGACGGATAATTCACCCCTCCACTTT. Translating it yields CASSSRRTDNSPLHF.

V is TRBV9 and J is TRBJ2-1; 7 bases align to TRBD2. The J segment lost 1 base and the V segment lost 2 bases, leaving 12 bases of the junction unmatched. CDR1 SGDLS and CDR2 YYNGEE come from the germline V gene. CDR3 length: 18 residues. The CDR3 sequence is CASSVLASGIVSYNEQFF. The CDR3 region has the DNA TGTGCCAGCAGCGTTCTAGCGAGCGGGATTGTATCCTACAATGAGCAGTTCTTC.

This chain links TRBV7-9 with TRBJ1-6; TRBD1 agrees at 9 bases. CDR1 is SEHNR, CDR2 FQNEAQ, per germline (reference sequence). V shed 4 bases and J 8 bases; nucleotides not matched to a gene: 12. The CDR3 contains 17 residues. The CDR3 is CASSSGRLGQGHSPLHF. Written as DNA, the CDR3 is TGTGCCAGCAGCTCTGGCCGGTTGGGACAGGGACATTCACCCCTCCACTTT.